Following are 13 T cell receptor beta chains from one sample sequenced in a study of CD8+CD57+ T cells in acquired aplastic anemia. Individuals selected for sequencing had exhibited CD8+CD57+ cell expansion on flow cytometry. Genomic DNA acted as the template from which TCR beta VDJ combination and CDR3 sequence profiling were carried out. TCRdb independently ran MiXCR on the reads; one entry per CDR3 protein. The table includes about 270,000 distinct CDR3 sequences, around 82% detected once. The sequenced sample consisted of sorted CD4+, CD8+, or CD8+CD57+ T cells (not recorded which) from PBMCs. These receptors were taken from a human donor with aplastic anemia.

This clonotype was seen a handful of times. The V call is TRBV11-3, the J call TRBJ2-3, with 7 bases that match TRBD1. CDR1 and CDR2 (germline): SGHNT, YENEEA. V trimming: 3 bases; J trimming: 3 bases; junction bases outside the gene matches: 6. The CDR3 is 15 residues long. The CDR3, as DNA: TGTGCCAGCAGCTTTAGTCTGACAGGGACAGATACGCAGTATTTT. Translating gives CASSFSLTGTDTQYF.

The rearrangement joins TRBV9 to TRBJ1-1, with D unclear. The V gene lost 0 bases and the J gene lost 12 bases, with 21 bases spanning the gap. The germline V gene has CDR1 SGDLS and CDR2 YYNGEE. The CDR3 consists of 15 residues. The CDR3 DNA reads TGTGCCAGCAGCGTAGTGGACTCACCGATTTCACCCCCTTTCTTT. This encodes CASSVVDSPISPPFF.

Concerning this clonotype: The junction departs from germline at one end; a sequencing error may be responsible. The chain carries TRBV7-8 and TRBJ2-1; perhaps TRBD2 as D (7 bases). CDR1 and CDR2 from the germline V gene are SGHVS and FQNEAQ. The CDR3 sequence is 13 residues long. The CDR3 loop reads CASSFGGGPEKHF. The CDR3 bases are TGTGCCAGCAGCTTTGGGGGGGGCCCCGAGAAGCACTTT.

The CDR3 DNA is TGTGCCAACAGCTTTACTGCGGGCGGGACAGCCCTTTCCTACGAGCAGTACGTC. Its translation is CANSFTAGGTALSYEQYV. The chain joins TRBV7-8 to TRBJ2-7; tentatively, D is TRBD1 (7 bases). The CDR3 loop spans 18 amino acids. In germline, CDR1 is SGHVS, CDR2 FQNEAQ.

A remark on this clonotype: Given the absence of the conserved phenylalanine or tryptophan at the CDR3 end, a read error is likely. The limits of the CDR3 on the DNA are not certain, so only TCRdb's listed CDR3 is given. The chain carries TRBV7-4 and TRBJ2-7; the table's D call, TRBD1, has no DNA check behind it. With termini counted, the CDR3 has 11 amino acids. Germline assignment: CDR1 SGHVT and CDR2 SQSDAQ. The CDR3 sequence is CASSPVGDQYT.

Comments on this clonotype: Sequence at one end of the junction differs from germline and may be a read error. The chain carries TRBV7-3 and TRBJ2-3; D is unclear. CDR1 and CDR2 (germline): SGHTA, FQGTGA. CDR3 size: 13 residues. The CDR3 DNA follows: TGTGCCAGCGGAAGCCAGGCCAACGCCGCGCAATACTTT. Protein product: CASGSQANAAQYF.

As concerns this clonotype: In this CDR3 the conserved last residue, phenylalanine or tryptophan, is missing, so a read error is likely. The DNA is left out, because the CDR3 cannot be placed on it with certainty; the CDR3 is given as TCRdb lists it. The V gene is TRBV19, the J gene TRBJ2-1; the D call in the table, TRBD2, was not verified against the DNA. The V gene's germline CDR1 is LNHDA and CDR2 SQIVND (reference sequence). Both ends counted, the CDR3 spans 16 residues. The CDR3 reads CASSMGVGEAFFGQGI.

The chain combines TRBV10-1 with TRBJ2-2; D gene unclear. Germline V gives CDR1 WNHNN, CDR2 SYGVQD (reference sequence). Trimming took 6 bases from V and 2 from J, leaving 7 bases between them. The CDR3 length is 13 residues. CDR3 loop: CASSETNTGELFF. CDR3 sequence (DNA): TGCGCCAGCAGCGAGACAAACACCGGGGAGCTGTTTTTT.

Worth noting for this clonotype: One end of the junction is discordant with germline, which a read error may explain. V is TRBV7-9 and J is TRBJ2-7, with 7 bases fitting TRBD2. This CDR3 spans 13 amino acids. Per germline, CDR1 SEHNR and CDR2 FQNEAQ (reference sequence). This chain's CDR3 is CASSLTGGPDTHF. The CDR3 DNA sequence: TGTGCCAGCAGCTTAACGGGAGGTCCCGATACGCACTTC.

This sequence joins TRBV5-8 and TRBJ2-3; 8 bases are shared with TRBD2. V was pared by 4 bases and J by 1 base, with 5 bases of the junction left unmatched. The CDR3 sequence is 15 residues long. Germline-derived CDR1 and CDR2 are SGHTS and YDEGEE. The CDR3 region has the DNA TGTGCCAGCAGCATTACTAGCGGCCGCACAGATACGCAGTATTTT. Translating it yields CASSITSGRTDTQYF.

Points on this clonotype: Compared with germline, one end of the junction differs, possibly owing to a read error. V gene TRBV7-8 combines with J gene TRBJ2-3, with a possible D match to TRBD2 (6 bases). CDR1 SGHVS and CDR2 FQNEAQ come from the germline V gene. This CDR3 comprises 13 residues. The CDR3 here is CASGEAGTATQYF. CDR3 sequence (DNA): TGTGCCAGCGGGGAAGCGGGCACAGCTACGCAGTATTTT.

This clonotype has just a few counts. Germline and junction disagree at one end, which may indicate a read error. The chain recombines TRBV19 with TRBJ1-1; D gene ambiguous. The germline V gene has CDR1 LNHDA and CDR2 SQIVND (reference sequence). The CDR3 consists of 15 residues. In DNA form, the CDR3 reads TGTGCCAGTAGTATAGCTAGCACAGCCTACACTGAGCATTTCTTC. Translation: CASSIASTAYTEHFF.

The chain couples TRBV20-1 to TRBJ2-2; D may be TRBD1 or TRBD2 (5 bases each). The CDR3 loop spans 13 amino acids. Germline CDR1 DFQATT, CDR2 SNEGSKA (reference sequence). Trimming removed 3 bases from V and 3 bases from J, with 8 bases in between. This chain's CDR3 is CSASGTYTGELFF. CDR3 coding DNA: TGCAGTGCTAGCGGGACCTACACCGGGGAGCTGTTTTTT.